The 9 T cell receptor beta chains below come from one sample, sequenced in a study of T cells in Graves' hyperthyroidism and ophthalmopathy. Amplified TCR beta CDR3 regions derived from RNA transcripts. An initial round of RT-PCR targeting the TCR CDR3 relied on the HTBI primer set. TCRdb re-derived calls from the multiplex PCR reads in MiXCR, one entry per CDR3 protein. The sample carries roughly 650,000 distinct CDR3 sequences, 16% recorded once. The specimen sequenced was blood. All receptors derive from a woman between 40 and 55 years old with Graves' ophthalmopathy.

This clonotype was recorded many times. The gene calls are TRBV2 and TRBJ2-7; the D is unclear. With 10 bases removed from V and 1 base from J, the gap between germline ends came to 17 bases. Looked up from germline, CDR1 is SNHLY and CDR2 is FYNNEI. CDR3 size: 14 residues. The CDR3 nucleotides read TGTGCCACCGCGCCCTACATCCAATCCTACGAGCAGTACTTC. Its protein is CATAPYIQSYEQYF.

This clonotype came up many times. This chain links TRBV7-9 with TRBJ1-4; 8 bases fit TRBD1. V trimming: 5 bases; J trimming: 1 base; junction bases outside the gene matches: 6. This CDR3 has 16 residues. CDR1 and CDR2 from the germline V gene are SEHNR and FQNEAQ (reference sequence). The CDR3: CASSPRQGLTNEKLFF. For the CDR3, the DNA is TGTGCCAGCAGCCCGCGACAGGGGTTAACTAATGAAAAACTGTTTTTT.

This clonotype was seen a few times. The rearrangement links TRBV12-3 or TRBV12-4 to TRBJ2-7; a possible D gene is TRBD2 (5 bases). This CDR3 is 14 amino acids long. V dropped 2 bases and J dropped 0 bases, with 8 bases sitting between them. The CDR3 DNA follows: TGTGCCAGCAGTTTACAGCGGAACTCCTACGAGCAGTACTTC. Translated: CASSLQRNSYEQYF.

In this sample, this clonotype turned up many times. The rearrangement joins TRBV11-3 to TRBJ2-7; D gene ambiguous. The CDR3 runs 12 residues. The V gene lost 8 bases and the J gene lost 2 bases, with 10 bases spanning the gap. Germline CDR1 SGHNT, CDR2 YENEEA. The CDR3 region is CASGRTPYEQYF. The CDR3 bases are TGTGCCAGCGGTCGGACCCCCTACGAGCAGTACTTC.

This clonotype has more than one count but fewer than ten. Its ends do not fully match the called genes, so a read error is possible. The chain has TRBV2 and TRBJ1-2; possible D gene TRBD1, 5 bases. Germline V lookup: CDR1 SNHLY, CDR2 FYNNEI. There are 11 residues in the CDR3. CDR3 nucleotide sequence: TGTGCCAGCGGAAAGACAGCCTCGGTCGCCTTC. Its translation is CASGKTASVAF.

The V call is TRBV4-1, the J call TRBJ2-7; 9 bases map to TRBD2. Germline loops: CDR1 MGHRA, CDR2 YSYEKL. J was trimmed by 2 bases and V by 6 bases; bases with no gene match: 8. The CDR3 has 15 amino acids. The CDR3 region is CASRPPGGRAYEQYF. DNA of the CDR3: TGCGCCAGCAGGCCCCCGGGCGGGAGGGCCTACGAGCAGTACTTC.

The rearrangement links TRBV7-9 to TRBJ2-5, with D possibly matching TRBD1 (6 bases). The CDR3 covers 17 residues. V shed 3 bases and J shed 2 bases, with 19 bases lying between them. The germline gives CDR1 SEHNR, CDR2 FQNEAQ (reference sequence). The CDR3 coding sequence is TGTGCCAGCAGCTTGCCCCGCTTACAGGGCCAACAAGAGACCCAGTACTTC. Residues: CASSLPRLQGQQETQYF.

V gene TRBV6-1 combines with J gene TRBJ1-4, with 7 bases aligning to TRBD1. V dropped 6 bases and J dropped 8; count of bases not matched to a gene: 6. The CDR3 runs 13 residues. CDR1 is MNHNS, CDR2 SASEGT, per germline. The chain's CDR3 is CASSSGGQEKLFF. CDR3 coding DNA: TGTGCCAGCAGCTCAGGGGGACAAGAAAAACTGTTTTTT.

This chain joins TRBV30 and TRBJ1-5; no reliable D call. Germline V gene sequence: CDR1 GTSNPN, CDR2 SVGIG (reference sequence). V gave up 0 bases and J gave up 11 bases, with 11 bases separating them. The CDR3 runs 12 residues. The CDR3 spells CAWSVPPEAQHF. The CDR3 DNA is TGTGCCTGGAGTGTACCCCCGGAGGCCCAGCATTTT.